This TCR beta chain is drawn from a study of CD8+CD57+ T cells in acquired aplastic anemia. About this clonotype itself: This could be a read error, since a much larger clone is one nucleotide away.

Researchers used genomic DNA as the template to profile TCR beta VDJ and CDR3. In TCRdb, the reads were re-called with MiXCR into one record per CDR3 protein. This table has hundreds of thousands of distinct CDR3 sequences, over 40% appearing once. Those patients picked for sequencing had displayed CD8+CD57+ cell expansion on flow cytometry. This TCR was recovered from a human donor with aplastic anemia. What was sequenced was sorted CD4+, CD8+, or CD8+CD57+ T cells (not recorded which) from PBMCs.

The CDR3 region has the DNA TGTGCCAGCAGTGGGGGGGAGGTCGACGAGCAGTACTTC. Translating gives CASSGGEVDEQYF. This chain connects TRBV6-1 to TRBJ2-7, with D possibly TRBD2 on 6 matching bases. V dropped 4 bases and J dropped 5 bases, with 12 bases sitting between them. The length of the CDR3 is 13 residues. CDR1 is MNHNS, CDR2 SASEGT, per germline.